These 27 T cell receptor beta chains share one sample of origin, sequenced in a study of T cell repertoires in cytomegalovirus infection. These receptors' antigens are unknown. TCRdb reprocessed the reads with MiXCR, giving one entry per CDR3 protein. Here the sample spans fewer than 1,000,000 distinct CDR3 sequences, approximately 32% being singletons. This sample comprised cultured CD8+ T cells from PBMCs, obtained from culture after CMV antigen stimulation. Receptors originate from a human donor in good health (CMV status not recorded). Some clones in this sample may be carry-over from other donors' samples.

The chain employs TRBV7-6 and TRBJ1-1; maybe TRBD1 (6 bases). The CDR3 totals 16 residues. Germline CDR1 reads SGHVS; CDR2 reads FNYEAQ. Trimming removed 3 bases from V and 5 bases from J, with 19 bases in between. The CDR3 DNA reads as TGTGCCAGCAGCTTTGGCAGAGAGGGGGGCTCAACTGAAGCTTTCTTT. This gives the protein CASSFGREGGSTEAFF.

In this sample, this clonotype turned up many times. This sequence joins TRBV7-2 and TRBJ2-7, with TRBD1 matching over 10 bases. Germline V gene sequence: CDR1 SGHTA, CDR2 FQGNSA. The CDR3 consists of 14 residues. The junction had 4 bases not matched to a gene; V was cut back by 5 bases and J by 3 bases. The CDR3 nucleotides are TGTGCCAGCAGCAAAGGACAGGGGGTCTACGAGCAGTACTTC. The encoded protein is CASSKGQGVYEQYF.

The chain combines TRBV9 with TRBJ2-5; TRBD2 is a possible D gene (5 bases). The CDR3 contains 16 residues. V was trimmed by 0 bases and J by 4 bases, leaving 16 bases between them. Germline V CDR1 and CDR2: SGDLS, YYNGEE. The CDR3 sequence is CASSVGAAVLRETQYF. CDR3 sequence (DNA): TGTGCCAGCAGCGTAGGCGCAGCGGTGCTCCGAGAGACCCAGTACTTC.

This chain uses TRBV6-2 or TRBV6-3 with TRBJ2-7, with unresolved D. Germline V gene sequence: CDR1 MNHEY, CDR2 SVGEGT. Trimming removed 7 bases at V and 4 bases at J, with 17 bases between. The CDR3 consists of 14 residues. This CDR3 is CASKRSSLTYEQYV. CDR3 DNA sequence: TGTGCCAGCAAGAGGTCTTCCCTTACTTACGAGCAGTACGTC.

The V gene is TRBV12-3 or TRBV12-4, the J gene TRBJ2-1; D is undetermined. Trimming removed 4 bases from V and 5 bases from J, with 6 bases in between. This CDR3 spans 12 amino acids. Here the CDR3 reads CASSSIHNEQFF. For the CDR3, the DNA is TGTGCCAGCAGTTCCATACACAATGAGCAGTTCTTC.

V gene TRBV9 combines with J gene TRBJ2-1; the match to TRBD2 covers 7 bases. CDR3 size: 15 residues. The germline V gene has CDR1 SGDLS and CDR2 YYNGEE. V lost 4 bases and J lost 2; bases outside the gene matches: 6. The CDR3 coding sequence is TGTGCCAGCAGCAATTTCGGGACTACCTACAATGAGCAGTTCTTC. It yields the protein CASSNFGTTYNEQFF.

This clonotype showed up many times. The rearrangement joins TRBV12-3 or TRBV12-4 to TRBJ1-6; unclear D gene. With 3 bases removed from V and 5 bases from J, the gap between germline ends came to 23 bases. The CDR3 covers 19 residues. The CDR3 bases are TGTGCCAGCAGTTTCAGTCTGGGGAGATCAGAAAGGGATAATTCACCCCTCCACTTT. This sequence encodes CASSFSLGRSERDNSPLHF.

This clonotype was recorded once. This chain connects TRBV13 to TRBJ2-7, with TRBD1 as a possible D gene (5 bases). Germline-derived CDR1 and CDR2 are PRHDT and FYEKMQ (reference sequence). The CDR3 has 15 residues. Trimming removed 2 bases from V and 0 bases from J, with 11 bases in between. CDR3 sequence (DNA): TGTGCCAGCAGCTTAACCAGGGCTCTCTCCTACGAGCAGTACTTC. Amino acid sequence: CASSLTRALSYEQYF.

This clonotype was detected a few times. This rearrangement joins TRBV29-1 to TRBJ2-3; weak D call: TRBD1 (5 bases). V lost 0 bases, J lost 3 bases, and 7 bases lay in between. The germline CDR1 and CDR2 sequences are SQVTM and ANQGSEA. This CDR3 has 13 residues. This chain's CDR3 is CSVEDPGTDTQYF. The CDR3, as DNA: TGCAGCGTTGAAGATCCAGGGACAGATACGCAGTATTTT.

This clonotype was recorded a few times. The chain combines TRBV5-6 with TRBJ2-1; 7 nucleotides line up with TRBD1. V was pared by 4 bases and J by 5 bases, with 6 bases of the junction left unmatched. Germline lookup yields CDR1 SGHDT and CDR2 YYEEEE. The CDR3 has 14 residues. Here the CDR3 DNA reads TGTGCCAGCAGCGAAGACAGGGTCCACAATGAGCAGTTCTTC. Translating gives CASSEDRVHNEQFF.

This sequence joins TRBV2 and TRBJ2-5; D is possibly TRBD1 or TRBD2 (5 bases each). The CDR3 length is 17 residues. V lost 0 bases, J lost 5 bases, and 19 bases lay in between. Germline V lookup: CDR1 SNHLY, CDR2 FYNNEI. Written as DNA, the CDR3 is TGTGCCAGCAGTGAAGCGGGGGAAATAGCCGGCAGGGAGACCCAGTACTTC. Amino acids: CASSEAGEIAGRETQYF.

The chain combines TRBV12-3 or TRBV12-4 with TRBJ2-7; D assignment may be TRBD1 or TRBD2 (5 bases each). The CDR3 totals 12 residues. Trimming removed 4 bases at V and 5 bases at J, with 9 bases between. The CDR3 is CASSWDRDEQYF. The CDR3 coding sequence is TGTGCCAGCAGTTGGGACCGGGACGAGCAGTACTTC.

The table lists this clonotype with a few counts. This chain links TRBV2 with TRBJ2-2; 9 bases fit TRBD2. The CDR3 sequence is 18 residues long. V trimming: 10 bases; J trimming: 0 bases; junction bases outside the gene matches: 15. Germline V gives CDR1 SNHLY, CDR2 FYNNEI. The CDR3 reads CATIRASGANSNTGELFF. CDR3 bases: TGTGCCACCATAAGGGCTAGCGGGGCTAATTCGAACACCGGGGAGCTGTTTTTT.

This chain connects TRBV7-9 to TRBJ2-7, with D possibly being TRBD1 (6 bases). CDR1 is SEHNR and CDR2 is FQNEAQ in the germline V gene (reference sequence). V was cut by 10 bases and J by 2 bases, with 15 bases left in between. This CDR3 is 13 amino acids long. The CDR3 bases are TGTGCCACCGTCCAGGGGCCACCCTACGAGCAGTACTTC. The encoded protein is CATVQGPPYEQYF.

This clonotype was seen at least ten times. The CDR3 DNA sequence: TGTGCCAGCAGCTTAGGGGGGGCGCGAGGTACAGATACGCAGTATTTT. This sequence encodes CASSLGGARGTDTQYF. The chain has TRBV11-2 and TRBJ2-3; the D call may be TRBD1 or TRBD2 (6 bases each). Germline lookup yields CDR1 SGHAT and CDR2 FQNNGV. The CDR3 has 16 residues. V was shortened by 1 base and J by 3 bases, with 14 bases between the two germline ends.

This chain connects TRBV5-5 to TRBJ1-5, with D possibly being TRBD1 (6 bases). The V gene lost 4 bases and the J gene lost 11 bases, with 19 bases spanning the gap. This CDR3 spans 14 amino acids. The germline gives CDR1 SGHKS, CDR2 YYEKEE (reference sequence). CDR3 coding DNA: TGTGCCAGCAGCCTTTCGGACAGTCGAAAAGCCCAGCATTTT. This gives the protein CASSLSDSRKAQHF.

This chain connects TRBV9 to TRBJ2-4; D gene ambiguous. Germline V gene data show CDR1 as SGDLS and CDR2 as YYNGEE. Trimming removed 0 bases at V and 0 bases at J, with 10 bases between. CDR3 size: 16 residues. For the CDR3, the DNA is TGTGCCAGCAGCGTAGGCGGTCAGTTAGCCAAAAACATTCAGTACTTC. Encoded protein: CASSVGGQLAKNIQYF.

The chain recombines TRBV5-4 with TRBJ2-5, with D hard to call. The CDR3 runs to 16 residues. Germline loops: CDR1 SGHNT, CDR2 YYREEE (reference sequence). V lost 3 bases and J 4 bases, leaving 19 bases between the germline ends. The CDR3 DNA reads as TGTGCCAGCAGCTCGGACGGACGCAAGTGGGGAGAGACCCAGTACTTC. This gives the protein CASSSDGRKWGETQYF.

The chain combines TRBV19 with TRBJ2-2; D is unresolved. Germline assignment: CDR1 LNHDA and CDR2 SQIVND (reference sequence). The CDR3 totals 15 residues. Trimming removed 8 bases from V and 0 bases from J, with 13 bases in between. In DNA form, the CDR3 reads TGTGCCAGTGGTTACAGTTTTTCGAACACCGGGGAGCTGTTTTTT. Residues: CASGYSFSNTGELFF. The full variable domain, its missing parts supplied by reference TRBV19 and TRBJ2-2, is DGGITQSPKYLFRKEGQNVTLSCEQNLNHDAMYWYRQDPGQGLRLIYYSQIVNDFQKGDIAEGYSVSREKKESFPLTVTSAQKNPTAFYLCASGYSFSNTGELFFGEGSRLTVL.

This clonotype came up a few times. J is TRBJ2-5 and V is TRBV5-6; TRBD1 matches at 9 bases. CDR1 and CDR2 (germline): SGHDT, YYEEEE. With V trimmed by 3 bases and J by 5 bases, 14 bases remained unmatched. The CDR3 is 17 amino acids. The DNA for the CDR3 is TGTGCCAGCAGCTCCTACCGTCTGGACAGGGGTAGTGAGACCCAGTACTTC. This codes for CASSSYRLDRGSETQYF.

V and J are TRBV6-5 and TRBJ2-1, with TRBD2 identical over 10 bases. The CDR3 runs to 16 residues. The J segment lost 6 bases and the V segment lost 2 bases, leaving 7 bases of the junction unmatched. Germline values: CDR1 MNHEY, CDR2 SVGAGI. The CDR3 sequence is CASSYPKRGGGNEQFF. DNA of the CDR3: TGTGCCAGCAGTTACCCCAAGCGGGGGGGCGGCAATGAGCAGTTCTTC.

V is TRBV6-2 or TRBV6-3 and J is TRBJ1-1; D call uncertain. The germline V gene encodes CDR1 MNHEY and CDR2 SVGEGT. The V and J ends lost 0 bases and 1 base respectively, with 12 bases between them. This CDR3 region has 16 residues. The CDR3 DNA reads TGTGCCAGCAGTTACTCGAAGGCTTTTGGGAACACTGAAGCTTTCTTT. Its translation: CASSYSKAFGNTEAFF.

This sequence joins TRBV12-3 or TRBV12-4 and TRBJ1-6; 8 bases agree with TRBD1. Trimming removed 4 bases from V and 6 bases from J; junction bases left unmatched: 5. This CDR3 spans 15 amino acids. The CDR3 nucleotides read TGTGCCAGCAGTTCGGACAGGGCCACTAATTCACCCCTCCACTTT. Translation: CASSSDRATNSPLHF.

V usage is TRBV27 and J usage is TRBJ2-1; TRBD1 matches 10 bases. Looked up from germline, CDR1 is MNHEY and CDR2 is SMNVEV (reference sequence). V lost 3 bases and J lost 10; bases outside the gene matches: 3. This CDR3 is built from 13 residues. The CDR3 bases are TGTGCCAGCAGTTTTGACAGGGGGCTGGAGCAGTTCTTC. This translates into CASSFDRGLEQFF.

The chain is built from TRBV6-5 and TRBJ2-3; weak D call: TRBD1 (6 bases). Trimming took 0 bases from V and 0 from J, leaving 10 bases between them. There are 16 residues in the CDR3. Germline CDR1 is MNHEY and CDR2 is SVGAGI. The CDR3 bases are TGTGCCAGCAGTTACTCGGGGGCAGTCAGCACAGATACGCAGTATTTT. Protein sequence: CASSYSGAVSTDTQYF.

This clonotype was picked up a small number of times. The chain links TRBV7-9 to TRBJ2-1; D ambiguous. The CDR3 loop spans 16 amino acids. Germline V gene data show CDR1 as SEHNR and CDR2 as FQNEAQ (reference sequence). V shed 4 bases and J shed 0 bases, with 13 bases lying between them. The CDR3 loop is CASSSGASSSYNEQFF. The CDR3, as DNA: TGTGCCAGCAGCTCCGGAGCGAGTAGCTCCTACAATGAGCAGTTCTTC.

This clonotype was picked up a small number of times. The rearrangement links TRBV7-9 to TRBJ1-4, with D unclear. Trimming left V 8 bases short and J 4 bases short, with 11 bases between. The germline gives CDR1 SEHNR, CDR2 FQNEAQ (reference sequence). The CDR3 is 13 residues long. The CDR3 DNA reads as TGTGCCAGCCCGGGCTCCCGTAATGAAAAACTGTTTTTT. Translating gives CASPGSRNEKLFF.